This T cell receptor beta chain was recovered during a study of CD8+ T cells in alopecia areata listed by TCRdb under 2018. With respect to the entire study: Treated patients were enrolled in an open-label pilot trial of oral tofacitinib at 5 to 10 mg twice daily for moderate-to-severe alopecia areata. The study used high-throughput TCRbeta sequencing to examine T cell clonal expansion in alopecia areata, in both the C3H/HeJ mouse model and human patients. Clonality in the scalp was compared among normal scalp (n=4), patchy alopecia areata scalp (n=8), and alopecia totalis/universalis scalp (n=8). RNA was extracted with the PAXgene miRNA kit for fixed scalp, the miRNeasy kit for PBMCs, and the RNeasy kit for mouse skin. TCRbeta CDR3 regions were amplified by immunoSEQ multiplex PCR with 35 Vbeta forward and 13 Jbeta reverse primers. Tofacitinib was administered for 6 to 18 months, and 6 months of follow-up off drug were then conducted to assess delayed response and recurrence. Patients on tofacitinib were biopsied at baseline and after 4 and 24 weeks of treatment, and several of the patients also had a later scalp biopsy. Disease severity in treated patients was measured with the SALT score, which quantifies the percentage of affected scalp surface area. Scalp tissue and sorted CD4+ and CD8+ peripheral blood T cells from patchy and totalis/universalis alopecia areata patients and from healthy controls were covered by human TCRbeta sequencing. Results the study describes overall, beyond this receptor: During tofacitinib treatment, many expanded lesional clones remained in scalp and blood, and this persistence may partly explain relapse after treatment is stopped. Unlike mouse skin, where gammadelta T cells dominate, normal human skin contains resident alphabeta T cells that get sequenced too, which complicates analysis of the scalp TCR repertoire. Because the treated cohort was small and had just a single nonresponder, larger studies are needed to establish links between baseline CD8+ expansion and response. Compared with mice, TCR sequences shared between patients were less clear, possibly partly because of HLA diversity across the patient population. Tofacitinib significantly lowered scalp clonality and the number of expanded CD8+ clones among the top 100 scalp clones. Higher clonality and more expanded CD8+ clones were observed in lesional scalp than in normal scalp, particularly in alopecia totalis/universalis, a finding suggestive of antigenic drive.

The time point label here, explained by the study, means: around 28 days on oral tofacitinib. Reading the label with the study, this specimen's treatment or condition is: oral pan-JAK inhibitor, 5-10 mg twice daily. Lesional scalp punch biopsies and peripheral blood were obtained from alopecia areata patients. After PBMCs were isolated by density centrifugation and stained for CD3, CD4 and CD8, a FACSAria was used to sort CD4+ and CD8+ T cells. Receptor amplification or capture employed the immunoSEQ multiplex PCR assay. For TCR sequencing, RNA was extracted from every sample and reverse transcribed into cDNA to serve as template. SuperScript III was used to make first-strand cDNA, primed with a 2:1 mix of oligo-dT and random hexamers. A synthetic immune receptor repertoire was used to measure amplification bias, and any remaining bias was corrected computationally. Per the original workflow: Raw reads were preprocessed to remove errors, and CDR3 was defined by IMGT conventions from the conserved cysteine to phenylalanine. Clonality was calculated as 1 minus Shannon entropy normalized by log2 of the number of productive unique TCRs. Whether scalp clones were CD4 or CD8 was inferred by matching scalp TCRbeta sequences against CD4 and CD8 repertoires sorted from blood. This is the immuneACCESS table as TCRdb keeps it, with only in-frame sequences that have V and J called. A part of the clones is gone; compared with another copy, unresolved V genes explain less than half, and the rest is unexplained. The V and J calls and clone size are taken from that table; D and trimming were inferred from the DNA. This sample is represented by over 85,000 clones; 50% to 75% of them were singletons. The ten most abundant clones make up around 15% of the sample.

The cysteine opens and the phenylalanine closes a CDR3 of 12 amino acids. Only the CDR3 DNA is retained, 36 bases long and in frame from the first base. Looking up the germline V gene (reference sequence) yields CDR1 MNHNY and CDR2 SVGAGI. The V end loses 4 bases and the J end loses 7 bases, and a stretch of 7 bases separates them. This clone was seen many times. What this receptor recognizes is not known. No quality values exist for individual bases; no much larger clone is one base distant. Recombination linked TRBV6-6 to TRBJ2-2; no D gene is confidently identified. The sample consisted of CD8+ T cells sorted from blood, taken at week 4, from a patient treated with tofacitinib. This clonotype was sampled from a human donor with alopecia areata. The CDR3 reads as follows: CASSLVDGELFF. The sequence in DNA is TGTGCCAGCAGTTTAGTGGACGGGGAGCTGTTTTTT.